This entry lists 30 T cell receptor beta chains sequenced from one sample in a study of blood T cell repertoires in COVID-19. Data came from immunoSEQ multiplex PCR; TCRdb stores just in-frame clones and leaves some out. Here the sample spans 90,000 to 120,000 clones, around nine tenths being singletons. The sample taken for sequencing was peripheral blood. Receptors originate from a young woman with acute or convalescent COVID-19.

The rearrangement joins TRBV4-1 to TRBJ2-1, with 16 bases matching TRBD2. The V and J ends lost 3 bases and 10 bases, in that order; junction bases with no gene match: 15. Germline V gene sequence: CDR1 MGHRA, CDR2 YSYEKL. This CDR3 region has 19 residues. CDR3 nucleotide sequence: TGCGCCAGCAGCCAGTCCTACCCGGGACTAGCGGGAGGGCCAGGCGAGCAGTTCTTC. It encodes CASSQSYPGLAGGPGEQFF.

This chain uses TRBV28 with TRBJ2-7; TRBD2 agrees at 14 bases. The V segment lost 2 bases and the J segment 6 bases; nucleotides outside the gene matches: 3. The CDR3 covers 15 residues. Germline V gene lookup returns CDR1 MDHEN and CDR2 SYDVKM. This chain's CDR3 is CASSLGTSGRVEQYF. DNA of the CDR3: TGTGCCAGCAGTTTAGGGACTAGCGGGAGAGTCGAGCAGTACTTC.

This chain uses TRBV18 with TRBJ1-1; 9 nucleotides agree with TRBD1. Germline-derived CDR1 and CDR2 are KGHSH and LQKENI. Germline trimming cut 3 bases from V and 1 base from J; bases unmatched to any gene: 6. The CDR3 sequence is 16 residues long. The CDR3 loop is CASSPLEGQGNTEAFF. CDR3 sequence (DNA): TGTGCCAGCTCACCTCTGGAGGGACAGGGGAACACTGAAGCTTTCTTT.

The J gene is TRBJ2-7, the V gene TRBV5-6, with D possibly matching TRBD2 (6 bases). Per germline, CDR1 SGHDT and CDR2 YYEEEE. V gave up 4 bases and J gave up 9 bases, with 17 bases separating them. This CDR3 comprises 13 residues. The CDR3 DNA reads as TGTGCCAGCAGCCCATGGGGCGGAGGGCCGCAGTACTTC. It is translated as CASSPWGGGPQYF. Full variable domain (remainder filled in from reference TRBV5-6 and TRBJ2-7): DAGVTQSPTHLIKTRGQQVTLRCSPKSGHDTVSWYQQALGQGPQFIFQYYEEEERQRGNFPDRFSGHQFPNYSSELNVNALLLGDSALYLCASSPWGGGPQYFGPGTRLTVT.

This rearrangement joins TRBV15 to TRBJ2-1, with 9 positions matching TRBD1. The germline V gene encodes CDR1 LNHNV and CDR2 YYDKDF (reference sequence). The CDR3 consists of 15 residues. V lost 0 bases to trimming and J lost 9 bases; unmatched junction nucleotides: 6. The CDR3, as DNA: TGTGCCACCAGCAGAGATGGGGGACAGGGCAGTGAGCAGTTCTTC. Its protein product is CATSRDGGQGSEQFF.

The rearrangement uses TRBV29-1 and TRBJ2-5; 11 nucleotides agree with TRBD1. V was clipped by 6 bases and J by 2 bases; unmatched bases: 2. The CDR3 is made up of 13 amino acids. Germline CDR1 and CDR2: SQVTM and ANQGSEA. CDR3 coding DNA: TGCAGCGTAGGGGACAGGGGGCAAGAGACCCAGTACTTC. It specifies CSVGDRGQETQYF.

The chain combines TRBV19 with TRBJ2-5; 7 nucleotides agree with TRBD2. Germline CDR1 is LNHDA and CDR2 is SQIVND (reference sequence). With 5 bases clipped from V and 3 bases from J, the junction kept 6 bases outside the gene matches. There are 14 residues in the CDR3. The CDR3 nucleotides read TGTGCCAGTAGTTCCCCGGGAGGCGAAGAGACCCAGTACTTC. Translated: CASSSPGGEETQYF.

V and J are TRBV7-9 and TRBJ2-1; 9 positions agree with TRBD2. This CDR3 is built from 16 residues. The junction had 6 bases not matched to a gene; V was cut back by 1 base and J by 5 bases. Germline V lookup: CDR1 SEHNR, CDR2 FQNEAQ (reference sequence). CDR3 protein: CASSLVRLAVNNEQFF. The CDR3 bases are TGTGCCAGCAGCTTAGTTCGACTAGCGGTCAACAATGAGCAGTTCTTC. The variable domain in full, with the rest retrieved from reference TRBV7-9 and TRBJ2-1, is DTGVSQNPRHKITKRGQNVTFRCDPISEHNRLYWYRQTLGQGPEFLTYFQNEAQLEKSRLLSDRFSAERPKGSFSTLEIQRTEQGDSAMYLCASSLVRLAVNNEQFFGPGTRLTVL.

This chain connects TRBV20-1 to TRBJ1-4; D is ambiguous. Trimming stripped 5 bases from V and 8 bases from J, with 6 bases between. Germline V CDR1 and CDR2: DFQATT, SNEGSKA (reference sequence). The CDR3 has 10 residues. The chain's CDR3 is CSAWREKLFF. The CDR3 DNA sequence: TGCAGTGCTTGGAGAGAAAAACTGTTTTTT.

The rearrangement links TRBV7-2 to TRBJ2-3, with a possible D match to TRBD2 (6 bases). V lost 0 bases and J lost 1, with 14 bases in between. Germline V lookup: CDR1 SGHTA, CDR2 FQGNSA. CDR3 length equals 17 residues. CDR3 in amino acids: CASSLARGGERTDTQYF. The CDR3 region has the DNA TGTGCCAGCAGCTTAGCGCGCGGCGGGGAGCGCACAGATACGCAGTATTTT.

The V and J genes are TRBV5-4 and TRBJ1-6; 8 bases agree with TRBD1. The CDR3 loop spans 18 amino acids. V lost 1 base and J lost 7; bases outside the gene matches: 13. The V gene's germline CDR1 is SGHNT and CDR2 YYREEE (reference sequence). Here the CDR3 DNA reads TGTGCCAGCAGCTTGCACGTAACCCAGGGGGCGCGGAATTCACCCCTCCACTTT. This gives the protein CASSLHVTQGARNSPLHF.

This chain links TRBV28 with TRBJ1-2; D unresolved. CDR3 length: 13 amino acids. Per germline, CDR1 MDHEN and CDR2 SYDVKM. CDR3 sequence: CATVGSPNYGYTF. DNA of the CDR3: TGTGCGACGGTCGGTAGCCCCAACTATGGCTACACCTTC.

V is TRBV5-1 and J is TRBJ2-1; 8 nucleotides line up with TRBD1. CDR3 length: 12 amino acids. J gave up 15 bases and V 0 bases, and 5 bases lay outside the gene matches. Germline values: CDR1 SGHRS, CDR2 YFSETQ. The CDR3 region has the DNA TGCGCCAGCAGCTTGGATGGGACAGGCCGGTTCTTC. Translation gives CASSLDGTGRFF.

The chain combines TRBV5-1 with TRBJ1-1; D not resolved. Germline-derived CDR1 and CDR2 are SGHRS and YFSETQ. The CDR3 covers 13 residues. Trimming pared 4 bases from V and 1 base from J, leaving 8 bases between. The CDR3 nucleotides are TGCGCCAGCAGCCGTGGGAGGAACACTGAAGCTTTCTTT. Its protein product is CASSRGRNTEAFF.

Written as DNA, the CDR3 is TGTGCCAGCAGCCAAACCTACAGGGGGCGGCCTGAAGCTTTCTTT. Amino acids: CASSQTYRGRPEAFF. This rearrangement joins TRBV4-2 to TRBJ1-1; 9 positions agree with TRBD1. The CDR3 length is 15 residues. V lost 2 bases, J lost 6 bases, and 7 bases stayed unmatched. CDR1 is LGHNA, CDR2 YNFKEQ, per germline.

This rearrangement joins TRBV18 to TRBJ1-6; no firm D call. Germline V gene sequence: CDR1 KGHSH, CDR2 LQKENI. The CDR3 runs 15 residues. V was pared by 3 bases and J by 9 bases, with 15 bases between. For the CDR3, the DNA is TGTGCCAGCTCACCGAATCCGGCCTACAGTTCACCCCTCCACTTT. Residues: CASSPNPAYSSPLHF.

V gene TRBV28 combines with J gene TRBJ1-3; 9 bases fit TRBD1. This CDR3 is built from 18 residues. CDR1 is MDHEN and CDR2 is SYDVKM in the germline V gene. The V segment lost 6 bases and the J segment 0 bases; nucleotides outside the gene matches: 12. The CDR3 is CASRIGGTGLYSGNTIYF. CDR3 in DNA: TGTGCCAGCAGAATTGGAGGGACAGGGCTTTACTCTGGAAACACCATATATTTT. Complete variable domain (other parts from reference TRBV28 and TRBJ1-3): DVKVTQSSRYLVKRTGEKVFLECVQDMDHENMFWYRQDPGLGLRLIYFSYDVKMKEKGDIPEGYSVSREKKERFSLILESASTNQTSMYLCASRIGGTGLYSGNTIYFGEGSWLTVV.

CDR3: CASSLARGDTIYF. CDR3 DNA: TGTGCCAGCTCACTCGCCCGCGGGGACACCATATATTTT. The rearrangement links TRBV18 to TRBJ1-3; no clear D. The germline CDR1 and CDR2 sequences are KGHSH and LQKENI. The CDR3 sequence is 13 residues long. V lost 4 bases to trimming and J lost 8 bases, with 12 bases between them.

The chain has TRBV7-8 and TRBJ2-1; 8 bases agree with TRBD2. The length of the CDR3 is 14 residues. Germline CDR1 is SGHVS and CDR2 is FQNEAQ. V lost 4 bases, J lost 8 bases, and 7 bases stayed unmatched. The CDR3 spells CASSSRTSWDEQFF. As DNA, the CDR3 is TGTGCCAGCAGCTCCCGGACTAGCTGGGATGAGCAGTTCTTC.

This chain joins TRBV7-2 and TRBJ1-2; D is ambiguous. Trimming stripped 5 bases from V and 5 bases from J, with 12 bases between. This CDR3 region has 13 residues. Looked up from germline, CDR1 is SGHTA and CDR2 is FQGNSA. The CDR3 loop reads CASSLFGAYGYTF. CDR3 nucleotides: TGTGCCAGCAGCCTCTTCGGAGCTTATGGCTACACCTTC.

The chain has TRBV5-4 and TRBJ1-4; D perhaps matches TRBD1 (5 bases). The germline gives CDR1 SGHNT, CDR2 YYREEE (reference sequence). The CDR3 loop spans 15 amino acids. Trimming removed 3 bases at V and 4 bases at J, with 13 bases between. In DNA, the CDR3 is TGTGCCAGCAGCTCCCGGGGGAACATTAATGAAAAACTGTTTTTT. Translated: CASSSRGNINEKLFF.

This clone came up once. The CDR3 coding sequence is TGTGCCAGCAGCTTGGCTGGGGGGATGAACACTGAAGCTTTCTTT. Translated: CASSLAGGMNTEAFF. The rearrangement joins TRBV5-4 to TRBJ1-1, with a possible D match to TRBD1 (5 bases). In germline, CDR1 is SGHNT, CDR2 YYREEE (reference sequence). This CDR3 has 15 residues. V was pared by 0 bases and J by 0 bases, with 9 bases between.

This sequence joins TRBV30 and TRBJ2-5; 7 bases are a match to TRBD1. J lost 2 bases, V lost 3 bases, and 3 bases had no gene match. The CDR3 extends over 13 amino acids. CDR1 is GTSNPN, CDR2 SVGIG, per germline (reference sequence). CDR3 nucleotide sequence: TGTGCCTGGAGAAGGGACAGTCAAGAGACCCAGTACTTC. Its translation: CAWRRDSQETQYF.

This clone appeared a few times. This chain connects TRBV3-1 (or the pseudogene TRBV3-2) to TRBJ2-5; 8 bases align to TRBD2. The CDR3 runs to 14 residues. The J segment lost 1 base and the V segment lost 6 bases, leaving 4 bases of the junction unmatched. Germline lookup yields CDR1 LGHDT and CDR2 YNNKEL (reference sequence). The CDR3 DNA sequence: TGTGCCAGCAGTTACGGGACTAGCCAAGAGACCCAGTACTTC. Residues: CASSYGTSQETQYF.

The chain couples TRBV28 to TRBJ2-7; 8 nucleotides match TRBD1. From germline, CDR1 is MDHEN and CDR2 SYDVKM. CDR3 size: 17 residues. Losses at the gene ends were 2 bases for V and 2 bases for J; bases not matched to a gene: 11. In nucleotides, the CDR3 is TGTGCCAGCAGTTTAGGGCAGGGGGCCCCTCTGACCTACGAGCAGTACTTC. Protein sequence: CASSLGQGAPLTYEQYF.

This sequence joins TRBV4-1 and TRBJ2-5; 9 bases match TRBD2. CDR3 size: 14 residues. J gave up 5 bases and V 2 bases, and 3 bases lay outside the gene matches. Per germline, CDR1 MGHRA and CDR2 YSYEKL. This CDR3 reads CASSQPGLAETQYF. The DNA for the CDR3 is TGCGCCAGCAGCCAACCGGGACTAGCTGAGACCCAGTACTTC.

The CDR3 reads CASSQGEYEQYF. CDR3 sequence (DNA): TGCGCCAGCAGCCAAGGGGAGTACGAGCAGTACTTC. This chain links TRBV4-1 with TRBJ2-7; weak D call: TRBD2 (5 bases). The CDR3 extends over 12 amino acids. V was cut by 1 base and J by 4 bases, with 5 bases left in between. Germline CDR1 reads MGHRA; CDR2 reads YSYEKL.

The chain recombines TRBV5-5 with TRBJ2-7; D uncertain. Trimming stripped 5 bases from V and 5 bases from J, with 11 bases between. CDR1 SGHKS and CDR2 YYEKEE come from the germline V gene (reference sequence). This CDR3 has 12 amino acids. This CDR3 reads CASSSPGDEQYF. In nucleotides, the CDR3 is TGTGCCAGCAGTTCCCCTGGAGACGAGCAGTACTTC.

This clone was counted between two and nine times. V is TRBV9 and J is TRBJ2-1; 7 bases are shared with TRBD2. Germline-derived CDR1 and CDR2 are SGDLS and YYNGEE. V lost 2 bases and J lost 8; bases outside the gene matches: 7. This CDR3 contains 14 residues. Here the CDR3 reads CASSVGDYPHEQFF. The CDR3 DNA is TGTGCCAGCAGCGTGGGGGACTATCCGCATGAGCAGTTCTTC.

The genes are TRBV24-1 and TRBJ2-6; the match to TRBD1 covers 9 bases. With V trimmed by 6 bases and J by 15 bases, 8 bases remained unmatched. In germline, CDR1 is KGHDR, CDR2 SFDVKD. CDR3 length: 13 residues. CDR3 amino acids: CATSSIQGANLTF. CDR3 coding DNA: TGTGCCACCAGTTCAATACAGGGGGCGAACCTGACTTTC.